Below are 11 T cell receptor beta chains sequenced from a single sample in a study of T cells after yellow fever vaccination. TCRdb redid the calling of the 5' RACE reads with MiXCR, one entry per CDR3 protein. The sample includes some 22,000 distinct CDR3 sequences, approximately 5.2% of them seen just once. The sequencing here drew on PBMCs, either bulk or a sorted T-cell subset (CD4+, CD8+, memory, or dextramer-sorted; not recorded which), taken around 45 days after the first yellow fever vaccination. The receptors derive from a young man who received the YFV17D yellow fever vaccine.

The sample holds many counts of this clonotype. This rearrangement joins TRBV2 to TRBJ2-4; D gene uncertain. This CDR3 contains 12 residues. CDR1 is SNHLY, CDR2 FYNNEI, per germline. Between the trimmed V and J ends, which lost 10 bases and 12 bases, there was a span of 19 bases. The CDR3 bases are TGTGCCATCGCTCTTACGGAGACAACTCAGTACTTC. It yields the protein CAIALTETTQYF. Using reference TRBV2 and TRBJ2-4 for the parts outside the CDR3, the full variable domain is EPEVTQTPSHQVTQMGQEVILRCVPISNHLYFYWYRQILGQKVEFLVSFYNNEISEKSEIFDDQFSVERPDGSNFTLKIRSTKLEDSAMYFCAIALTETTQYFGAGTRLSVL.

In its sample, this clonotype was seen a few times. The V gene is TRBV20-1, the J gene TRBJ2-5; 9 bases line up with TRBD2. The CDR3 consists of 17 residues. The V and J ends lost 2 bases and 7 bases, in that order; junction bases with no gene match: 17. Germline lookup yields CDR1 DFQATT and CDR2 SNEGSKA (reference sequence). CDR3 region: CSARRDRTSAGNGTQYF. For the CDR3, the DNA is TGCAGTGCTAGAAGGGATCGGACTAGCGCCGGTAACGGGACCCAGTACTTC.

This clonotype was recorded at least ten times. The genes are TRBV4-1 and TRBJ2-4, with a possible D match to TRBD2 (6 bases). This CDR3 is 17 amino acids long. V shed 3 bases and J shed 5 bases, with 20 bases lying between them. Germline assignment: CDR1 MGHRA and CDR2 YSYEKL. CDR3 protein: CASSQRGWGVSENIQYF. The CDR3 DNA reads TGCGCCAGCAGCCAGAGGGGTTGGGGGGTCAGCGAAAACATTCAGTACTTC.

Concerning this clonotype itself: Given a much more abundant clone one base away, this may be a read error. In DNA form, the CDR3 reads TGTGCCAGCAGCTCGTGGGGGACGAAGAACACTGAAGCTTTCTTT. Encoded protein: CASSSWGTKNTEAFF. This chain links TRBV11-2 with TRBJ1-1, with D possibly matching TRBD1 (5 bases). The CDR3 loop spans 15 amino acids. The germline gives CDR1 SGHAT, CDR2 FQNNGV. V was cut by 4 bases and J by 1 base, with 13 bases left in between.

This clonotype was counted at least ten times. V gene TRBV12-3 or TRBV12-4 combines with J gene TRBJ2-7; D is possibly TRBD1 (6 bases). The CDR3 covers 13 residues. The V and J ends lost 6 bases and 3 bases respectively, with 12 bases between them. CDR3: CASSHDRSYEQYF. In DNA, the CDR3 is TGTGCCAGCAGCCATGACAGGAGCTACGAGCAGTACTTC.

This clonotype was recorded many times. The chain employs TRBV18 and TRBJ1-4; the D is unclear. This CDR3 region has 12 residues. Trimming stripped 6 bases from V and 8 bases from J, with 10 bases between. CDR1 and CDR2 (germline): KGHSH, LQKENI. In DNA, the CDR3 is TGTGCCAGCTCCCGTGCAAGCGAAAAACTGTTTTTT. Amino acid sequence: CASSRASEKLFF.

The sample holds a few counts of this clonotype. The chain combines TRBV7-2 with TRBJ2-7; D may be TRBD1 (6 bases). The CDR3 sequence is 15 residues long. Trimming shortened V by 5 bases and J by 2 bases, and 16 bases separated the two germline ends. Germline-derived CDR1 and CDR2 are SGHTA and FQGNSA. The CDR3 sequence: CASSLWDTRAYEQYF. The CDR3, as DNA: TGTGCCAGCAGCCTATGGGACACCAGAGCCTACGAGCAGTACTTC. Variable domain in full (rest from reference TRBV7-2 and TRBJ2-7): GAGVSQSPSNKVTEKGKDVELRCDPISGHTALYWYRQSLGQGLEFLIYFQGNSAPDKSGLPSDRFSAERTGGSVSTLTIQRTQQEDSAVYLCASSLWDTRAYEQYFGPGTRLTVT.

This clonotype showed up many times. The J gene is TRBJ2-5, the V gene TRBV10-3; 7 nucleotides agree with TRBD1. This CDR3 has 16 amino acids. CDR1 is ENHRY, CDR2 SYGVKD, per germline. J lost 1 base, V lost 3 bases, and 8 bases had no gene match. CDR3 loop: CAISDPVGQIQETQYF. CDR3 coding DNA: TGTGCCATCAGTGACCCGGTGGGACAGATCCAAGAGACCCAGTACTTC.

The rearrangement uses TRBV14 and TRBJ1-6; D is perhaps TRBD1 (5 bases). CDR3 length equals 14 residues. Germline V gene sequence: CDR1 SGHDN, CDR2 FVKESK. The V and J ends lost 5 bases and 8 bases respectively, with 13 bases between them. CDR3 in amino acids: CASSDSVGYSPLHF. The DNA of the CDR3 is TGTGCCAGCAGCGACAGTGTTGGGTATTCACCCCTCCACTTT.

Remarks on this clonotype: Mismatch with germline at one junction end may stem from a read error. The rearrangement links TRBV20-1 to TRBJ2-6; D is perhaps TRBD1 (5 bases). CDR3 length: 17 amino acids. CDR1 DFQATT and CDR2 SNEGSKA come from the germline V gene (reference sequence). Written as DNA, the CDR3 is TGCTGTGCTAGGGGCCAGGGTCCGGGCTCTGGGGCCAACGTCCTGACTTTC. Amino acids: CCARGQGPGSGANVLTF.

This clonotype was counted many times. J is TRBJ2-5 and V is TRBV27; weak D call: TRBD1 (5 bases). The CDR3 is 14 residues long. The ends were cut back, 4 bases at V and 4 bases at J, with 13 bases in the middle. The germline CDR1 and CDR2 sequences are MNHEY and SMNVEV (reference sequence). The CDR3 sequence is CASSSLDTVETQYF. In nucleotides, the CDR3 is TGTGCCAGCAGTTCCCTGGACACAGTAGAGACCCAGTACTTC.